This T cell receptor (beta chain) was sequenced in a study of cytomegalovirus exposure and HLA in healthy donors. Study outcomes and limitations: Indistinguishable V segments, including TRBV6-2 and TRBV6-3, were excluded. A likely sequencing artifact accounted for one observed cluster of highly shared sequence variants.

This clone was observed a few times. Its specificity is unknown. The CDR3 is made up of 17 amino acids. J gave up 8 bases and V 1 base, and 12 bases lay outside the gene matches. Germline-derived CDR1 and CDR2 are LGHNA and YNFKEQ. The PCR made use of 60 Vbeta and 13 Jbeta primers. Sequenced by immunoSEQ multiplex PCR; TCRdb stores in-frame clones only, minus some. Of around 84,000 clones detected, around 80% appear once; the ten largest clones hold around 15%. The rearrangement links TRBV4-2 to TRBJ2-1; 9 positions match TRBD2. The sequence derives from a human donor in good health. The sequenced sample was PBMCs. CDR3 sequence reads: CASSQGVAGGPRHEQFF. The CDR3 nucleotides are TGTGCCAGCAGCCAAGGGGTGGCGGGGGGGCCAAGGCATGAGCAGTTCTTC.